The source of this TCR beta chain is a study of PD-L1 blockade in urothelial cancer. About the study: Per blood sample, T cells had a median of 141,255.

Sample time point: pretreatment peripheral blood. Patients were living with locally advanced or metastatic urothelial carcinoma. Clones were sequenced by immunoSEQ multiplex PCR, and TCRdb holds only the in-frame ones, with some missing. Here the sample spans 33,000 or so clones, 65% to 90% being singletons. V was pared by 0 bases and J by 5 bases, with 11 bases between. Germline-derived CDR1 and CDR2 are SEHNR and FQNEAQ (reference sequence). The CDR3 length is 14 residues. The sequence was obtained from a man in his sixties with urothelial cancer. The rearrangement uses TRBV7-9 and TRBJ2-7; the D gene is possibly TRBD2 (6 bases). The sample was PBMCs, taken around atezolizumab (anti-PD-L1) treatment. The CDR3 is CASSLAGGSHEQYF. CDR3 sequence (DNA): TGTGCCAGCAGCTTAGCGGGGGGTTCACACGAGCAGTACTTC. The variable domain in full, with the rest retrieved from reference TRBV7-9 and TRBJ2-7, is DTGVSQNPRHKITKRGQNVTFRCDPISEHNRLYWYRQTLGQGPEFLTYFQNEAQLEKSRLLSDRFSAERPKGSFSTLEIQRTEQGDSAMYLCASSLAGGSHEQYFGPGTRLTVT.